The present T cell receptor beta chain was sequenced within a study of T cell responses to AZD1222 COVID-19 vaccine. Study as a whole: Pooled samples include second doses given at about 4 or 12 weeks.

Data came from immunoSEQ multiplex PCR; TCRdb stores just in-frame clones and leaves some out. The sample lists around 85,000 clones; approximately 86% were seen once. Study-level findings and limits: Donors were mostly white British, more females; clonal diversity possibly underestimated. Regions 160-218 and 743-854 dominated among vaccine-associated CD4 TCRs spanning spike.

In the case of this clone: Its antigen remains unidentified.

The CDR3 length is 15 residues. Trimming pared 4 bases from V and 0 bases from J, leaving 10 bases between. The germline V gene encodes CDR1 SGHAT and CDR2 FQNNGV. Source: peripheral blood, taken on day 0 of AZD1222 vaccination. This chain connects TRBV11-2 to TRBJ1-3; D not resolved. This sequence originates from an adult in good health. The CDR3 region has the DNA TGTGCCAGCAGCTCCTCAGTTAACTCTGGAAACACCATATATTTT. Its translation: CASSSSVNSGNTIYF.